Sequencing of this T cell receptor beta chain was carried out in a study of T cells in localized non-small cell lung cancer. Profiling relied on immunoSEQ multiplex PCR, and the TCRdb table lists in-frame clones only, not all of them. The sample consists of roughly 84,000 clones, 88% of them appearing once. This clone has just a few counts. Sequencing was performed on peripheral blood, taken before any cancer treatment. The sequence was collected from a woman aged 40 to 75 with stage I squamous cell lung carcinoma.

The CDR3 sequence: CSVNSGANVLTF. CDR3 sequence (DNA): TGCAGCGTTAACTCTGGGGCCAACGTCCTGACTTTC. The chain employs TRBV29-1 and TRBJ2-6; no clear D. CDR3 length: 12 amino acids. V gave up 5 bases and J gave up 0 bases, with 2 bases separating them. The V gene's germline CDR1 is SQVTM and CDR2 ANQGSEA.